Shown below are 13 T cell receptor beta chains from a single sample sequenced in a study of blood T cell repertoires in COVID-19. Generated by immunoSEQ multiplex PCR, the TCRdb table keeps only in-frame clones and is missing some. The table records more than 300,000 clones, approximately 90% of them present only once. The sample was PBMCs or T cells enriched from blood (not recorded which). The origin of the receptors is a woman between 18 and 29 years old who had recovered from COVID-19.

This clone was seen only once. The chain uses TRBV5-4 and TRBJ2-1, with 13 positions matching TRBD2. With 4 bases clipped from V and 7 bases from J, the junction kept 8 bases outside the gene matches. Germline CDR1 is SGHNT and CDR2 is YYREEE (reference sequence). The CDR3 extends over 16 amino acids. CDR3 in amino acids: CASSKAGTSGDNEQFF. CDR3 coding DNA: TGTGCCAGCAGCAAAGCCGGGACTAGCGGGGATAATGAGCAGTTCTTC. Supplemented by reference TRBV5-4 and TRBJ2-1, the full variable domain reads ETGVTQSPTHLIKTRGQQVTLRCSSQSGHNTVSWYQQALGQGPQFIFQYYREEENGRGNFPPRFSGLQFPNYSSELNVNALELDDSALYLCASSKAGTSGDNEQFFGPGTRLTVL.

The chain couples TRBV6-5 to TRBJ1-2; no reliable D call. The CDR3 loop spans 15 amino acids. With 6 bases removed from V and 4 bases from J, the gap between germline ends came to 18 bases. Germline CDR1 reads MNHEY; CDR2 reads SVGAGI. The CDR3 nucleotides are TGTGCCAGCAGGTTCGTCAGCGTACTTAGCTATGGCTACACCTTC. As protein: CASRFVSVLSYGYTF.

This chain links TRBV19 with TRBJ1-1, with unresolved D. V lost 6 bases, J lost 4 bases, and 15 bases lay in between. This CDR3 is 14 amino acids long. CDR1 is LNHDA, CDR2 SQIVND, per germline (reference sequence). CDR3 nucleotides: TGTGCCAGTAGCTGGGAACGGCGGGGCACTGAAGCTTTCTTT. As protein: CASSWERRGTEAFF. Based on the CDR3 plus reference TRBV19 and TRBJ1-1, the full variable domain is DGGITQSPKYLFRKEGQNVTLSCEQNLNHDAMYWYRQDPGQGLRLIYYSQIVNDFQKGDIAEGYSVSREKKESFPLTVTSAQKNPTAFYLCASSWERRGTEAFFGQGTRLTVV.

Here the CDR3 reads CATSDLGQGASGNQPQHF. CDR3 in DNA: TGTGCCACCAGTGATTTGGGACAGGGGGCGAGTGGGAATCAGCCCCAGCATTTT. V usage is TRBV24-1 and J usage is TRBJ1-5; 11 bases align to TRBD1. This CDR3 spans 18 amino acids. The trim removed 0 bases at V and 4 bases at J, leaving 7 bases unmatched. Germline values: CDR1 KGHDR, CDR2 SFDVKD.

V is TRBV7-2 and J is TRBJ1-4; D is undetermined. Germline CDR1 is SGHTA and CDR2 is FQGNSA. CDR3 length: 15 residues. V gave up 1 base and J gave up 1 base, with 7 bases separating them. The CDR3 region has the DNA TGTGCCAGCAGCTTAGGCGCAGGAACTAATGAAAAACTGTTTTTT. This encodes CASSLGAGTNEKLFF. The whole variable domain, filled in from reference TRBV7-2 and TRBJ1-4, reads GAGVSQSPSNKVTEKGKDVELRCDPISGHTALYWYRQSLGQGLEFLIYFQGNSAPDKSGLPSDRFSAERTGGSVSTLTIQRTQQEDSAVYLCASSLGAGTNEKLFFGSGTQLSVL.

CDR3 nucleotides: TGTGCCAGCAGCCAAGCCAGGGTTACCTTTAAGGACACCATATATTTT. Translated, it gives CASSQARVTFKDTIYF. V is TRBV3-1 (or the pseudogene TRBV3-2) and J is TRBJ1-3; weak D call: TRBD1 (5 bases). Germline assignment: CDR1 LGHDT and CDR2 YNNKEL (reference sequence). V was cut by 1 base and J by 8 bases, with 18 bases left in between. The CDR3 is 16 residues long.

The rearrangement joins TRBV5-1 to TRBJ2-7, with no clear D. The CDR3 has 13 residues. Trimming took 4 bases from V and 2 from J, leaving 10 bases between them. Germline V lookup: CDR1 SGHRS, CDR2 YFSETQ. The CDR3 region is CASSTLDTYEQYF. As DNA, the CDR3 is TGCGCCAGCAGCACTTTAGACACCTACGAGCAGTACTTC.

This chain connects TRBV2 to TRBJ1-5; TRBD1 aligns across 8 bases. Germline assignment: CDR1 SNHLY and CDR2 FYNNEI. Germline trimming cut 5 bases from V and 1 base from J; bases unmatched to any gene: 4. CDR3 size: 15 residues. In DNA, the CDR3 is TGTGCCAGCAGTATGGGACAGGTGAGCAATCAGCCCCAGCATTTT. Its translation is CASSMGQVSNQPQHF.

The rearrangement links TRBV11-2 to TRBJ1-1; 9 nucleotides match TRBD1. J was trimmed by 2 bases and V by 4 bases; bases with no gene match: 2. The CDR3 is 14 amino acids. CDR1 is SGHAT, CDR2 FQNNGV, per germline. The CDR3 nucleotides read TGTGCCAGCAGCTCGGGACAGGGAAACACTGAAGCTTTCTTT. Residues: CASSSGQGNTEAFF.

This sequence joins TRBV13 and TRBJ2-5; D not certain. The CDR3 spans 14 residues. CDR1 is PRHDT, CDR2 FYEKMQ, per germline (reference sequence). Trimming pared 2 bases from V and 1 base from J, leaving 8 bases between. The CDR3 here is CASSLNGPQETQYF. The CDR3 DNA is TGTGCCAGCAGCTTAAATGGGCCCCAAGAGACCCAGTACTTC.

To note about this clone: The sample has other DNA sequences that encode this CDR3 too. V and J are TRBV5-6 and TRBJ2-5; D possibly corresponds to TRBD2 (5 bases). V dropped 4 bases and J dropped 5 bases, with 9 bases sitting between them. Germline CDR1 SGHDT, CDR2 YYEEEE. CDR3 size: 12 residues. CDR3 protein: CASSRSGETQYF. Here the CDR3 DNA reads TGTGCCAGCAGCCGTTCGGGGGAGACCCAGTACTTC.

The chain is built from TRBV27 and TRBJ2-7, with TRBD1 matching over 8 bases. CDR1 and CDR2 from the germline V gene are MNHEY and SMNVEV (reference sequence). The CDR3 sequence is 13 residues long. The V and J ends lost 3 bases and 4 bases, in that order; junction bases with no gene match: 2. The CDR3 nucleotides are TGTGCCAGCAGTTTCGGACAGGGATACGAGCAGTACTTC. The encoded protein is CASSFGQGYEQYF.

This chain joins TRBV4-1 and TRBJ2-1; tentatively, D is TRBD1 (6 bases). Germline V CDR1 and CDR2: MGHRA, YSYEKL. V was clipped by 1 base and J by 0 bases, with 10 bases between them. The CDR3 has 16 amino acids. Here the CDR3 reads CASSQGGGFSYNEQFF. CDR3 in DNA: TGCGCCAGCAGCCAAGGAGGGGGTTTCTCCTACAATGAGCAGTTCTTC.